The entry below gives a single T cell receptor beta chain sequence along with its context. Some clones are missing from TCRdb's copy, which holds only in-frame ones; the method was immunoSEQ multiplex PCR. The profile shows approximately 220,000 clones, roughly 89% of them singletons. The record originates from a study of blood T cell repertoires in COVID-19. The length of the CDR3 is 12 residues. Germline-derived CDR1 and CDR2 are ENHRY and SYGVKD. Trimming took 6 bases from V and 3 from J; bases not matched to a gene: 0. This chain uses TRBV10-3 with TRBJ1-2; 8 bases align to TRBD1. The specimen sequenced was PBMCs or T cells enriched from blood (not recorded which). This TCR came from a woman in her twenties or thirties with acute COVID-19. In DNA form, the CDR3 reads TGTGCCATCAGGGGACAGGACTATGGCTACACCTTC. It specifies CAIRGQDYGYTF.